This entry describes one T cell receptor (beta chain). Its target is not known. The data belong to a study of T cells expressing NK-cell markers. Across the whole study: There were seven HCMV-seropositive donors and one seronegative donor among the eight sequenced.

General observations from the study: NKG2C+ dominant clonotype frequencies in 6 or 7 donors were about 1.0-7.0% of CD8+ T cells.

The authors generated TCR beta cDNA through 5'RACE template switching with UMIs. Each CDR3 protein gets one entry in TCRdb, which reprocessed the 5' RACE reads and gives no DNA. The sample spans 150,000 or so distinct CDR3 sequences; the ten largest clones claim around a third. Sequenced material: blood T cells: a sorted CD56 or NKG2C T cell subset, CD4+ or CD8+ T cells, or bulk PBMC T cells (not recorded which). This clonotype was sampled from a woman in her fifties or sixties in good health.

This CDR3 is CATSERSYQETQYF. The chain recombines TRBV24-1 with TRBJ2-5. Per germline, CDR1 KGHDR and CDR2 SFDVKD. The CDR3 is 14 amino acids.